One and the same sample provided the 8 T cell receptor beta chains below, sequenced in a study of T cell responses to AZD1222 COVID-19 vaccine. Profiled with immunoSEQ multiplex PCR; TCRdb holds only in-frame clones, not every one. The data hold some 120,000 clones, with about 82% observed a single time. This sample comprised peripheral blood, obtained on day 0 of AZD1222 vaccination. The receptors shown here come from an adult in good health.

The chain has TRBV19 and TRBJ2-1; D remains unclear. The length of the CDR3 is 13 residues. Trimming took off 11 bases at V and 7 bases at J, with 18 bases between the two ends. CDR1 is LNHDA, CDR2 SQIVND, per germline (reference sequence). The CDR3 DNA is TGTGCCGTTCACGGAAAAGGATCGAATGAGCAGTTCTTC. It encodes CAVHGKGSNEQFF.

The chain has TRBV7-9 and TRBJ2-1; the match to TRBD2 covers 8 bases. The ends lost 2 bases at V and 3 bases at J; junction bases unmatched: 0. The length of the CDR3 is 14 residues. Per germline, CDR1 SEHNR and CDR2 FQNEAQ (reference sequence). The CDR3 region has the DNA TGTGCCAGCAGCTTAACTAGCGGCTACAATGAGCAGTTCTTC. Encoded protein: CASSLTSGYNEQFF.

The rearrangement uses TRBV4-3 and TRBJ1-3; the D is unclear. CDR1 and CDR2 from the germline V gene are LGHNA and YSLEER. V gave up 4 bases and J gave up 4 bases, with 8 bases separating them. The CDR3 covers 13 residues. In DNA form, the CDR3 reads TGCGCCAGCAGCCTTAAGACAGGAAACACCATATATTTT. Protein sequence: CASSLKTGNTIYF.

This rearrangement joins TRBV9 to TRBJ1-5, with a tentative D call TRBD1 (5 bases). V was shortened by 5 bases and J by 5 bases, with 17 bases between the two germline ends. The CDR3 totals 15 residues. Germline V gene sequence: CDR1 SGDLS, CDR2 YYNGEE. The CDR3 protein is CASSSGIRDDQPQHF. CDR3 bases: TGTGCCAGCAGTTCTGGGATCAGGGACGATCAGCCCCAGCATTTT.

This clone was detected only once. The V and J genes are TRBV28 and TRBJ1-4; no definite D call. CDR3 length: 16 residues. CDR1 and CDR2 (germline): MDHEN, SYDVKM. Between the trimmed V and J ends, which lost 6 bases and 7 bases, there was a span of 21 bases. As DNA, the CDR3 is TGTGCCAGCAGCTGGATTCCGGGCCCCTGGGGTGAAAAACTGTTTTTT. It encodes CASSWIPGPWGEKLFF.

A word on this clone: The junction differs from germline at one of its ends, possibly a read error. The chain employs TRBV24-1 and TRBJ1-3; D gene uncertain. CDR1 and CDR2 from the germline V gene are KGHDR and SFDVKD. CDR3 length equals 10 residues. The CDR3 reads CATSDTCGHF. As DNA, the CDR3 is TGTGCCACCAGTGATACGTGCGGGCACTTT.

This chain uses TRBV27 with TRBJ1-6, with D unresolved. CDR1 and CDR2 (germline): MNHEY, SMNVEV (reference sequence). The CDR3 spans 15 residues. V was pared by 1 base and J by 14 bases, with 18 bases between. CDR3 sequence: CASSLLSDWRSTLHF. The DNA of the CDR3 is TGTGCCAGCAGTTTATTATCCGACTGGAGGTCCACCCTCCACTTT.

This chain joins TRBV19 and TRBJ2-5, with TRBD1 identical over 7 bases. CDR1 and CDR2 from the germline V gene are LNHDA and SQIVND (reference sequence). CDR3 length: 13 residues. V lost 4 bases and J lost 2; bases outside the gene matches: 1. CDR3 coding DNA: TGTGCCAGTAGTAGGGACAGACAAGAGACCCAGTACTTC. Encoded protein: CASSRDRQETQYF.